These 16 T cell receptor beta chains were all obtained from the same sample, sequenced in a study of response to subunit inactivated influenza vaccine. TCRdb analysed the RT-PCR reads with MiXCR anew, one entry per CDR3 protein. The table shows roughly 570,000 distinct CDR3 sequences, with approximately 14% occurring only once. The input for sequencing was PBMCs from blood, taken roughly 13 days after vaccination. All receptors come from a man aged 45-65 years who received an inactivated influenza vaccine.

This clonotype has ten or more counts. The chain uses TRBV7-6 and TRBJ2-5; D gene unclear. CDR1 is SGHVS, CDR2 FNYEAQ, per germline. Trimming pared 1 base from V and 4 bases from J, leaving 10 bases between. This CDR3 contains 14 residues. The CDR3 loop reads CASSLEVGSETQYF. The CDR3 nucleotides read TGTGCCAGCAGCTTAGAGGTTGGGTCAGAGACCCAGTACTTC. Complete variable domain (other parts from reference TRBV7-6 and TRBJ2-5): GAGVSQSPRYKVTKRGQDVALRCDPISGHVSLYWYRQALGQGPEFLTYFNYEAQQDKSGLPNDRFSAERPEGSISTLTIQRTEQRDSAMYRCASSLEVGSETQYFGPGTRLLVL.

The rearrangement links TRBV7-9 to TRBJ1-6, with 9 bases identical to TRBD1. The CDR3 runs to 14 residues. V lost 1 base to trimming and J lost 9 bases; unmatched junction nucleotides: 1. The germline V gene encodes CDR1 SEHNR and CDR2 FQNEAQ (reference sequence). For the CDR3, the DNA is TGTGCCAGCAGCTTAGTACAGGGGGCTTCACCCCTCCACTTT. This sequence encodes CASSLVQGASPLHF.

CDR3 loop: CASSQDGQGNSPLHF. CDR3 nucleotides: TGTGCCAGCAGCCAAGATGGGCAGGGGAATTCACCCCTCCACTTT. This chain links TRBV4-2 with TRBJ1-6; D is perhaps TRBD1 (6 bases). The CDR3 loop spans 15 amino acids. Germline CDR1 reads LGHNA; CDR2 reads YNFKEQ. V lost 0 bases to trimming and J lost 7 bases, with 10 bases between them.

This chain connects TRBV25-1 to TRBJ2-2; tentatively, D is TRBD1 or TRBD2 (5 bases each). The CDR3 is 16 amino acids. CDR1 MGHDK and CDR2 SYGVNS come from the germline V gene. Trimming pared 3 bases from V and 1 base from J, leaving 12 bases between. DNA for the CDR3: TGTGCCAGCAGTGACCCCGGGACGGGGAACACCGGGGAGCTGTTTTTT. Translated, it gives CASSDPGTGNTGELFF. Together with reference TRBV25-1 and TRBJ2-2, the CDR3 gives the full variable domain: EADIYQTPRYLVIGTGKKITLECSQTMGHDKMYWYQQDPGMELHLIHYSYGVNSTEKGDLSSESTVSRIRTEHFPLTLESARPSHTSQYLCASSDPGTGNTGELFFGEGSRLTVL.

The DNA for the CDR3 is TGCAGTGCTAGAGAACCGACAGGATACAATGAGCAGTTCTTC. Translation: CSAREPTGYNEQFF. The J gene is TRBJ2-1, the V gene TRBV20-1; D is possibly TRBD1 (6 bases). Between the trimmed V and J ends, which lost 0 bases and 4 bases, there was a span of 10 bases. Germline V lookup: CDR1 DFQATT, CDR2 SNEGSKA (reference sequence). The CDR3 sequence is 14 residues long.

This clonotype was observed a few times. The rearrangement uses TRBV11-2 and TRBJ2-7; TRBD2 agrees at 8 bases. CDR1 and CDR2 (germline): SGHAT, FQNNGV. This CDR3 is built from 14 residues. The ends lost 3 bases at V and 4 bases at J; junction bases unmatched: 5. The CDR3 spells CASSLGTRDYEQYF. DNA of the CDR3: TGTGCCAGCAGCTTGGGGACTAGAGATTACGAGCAGTACTTC.

This sequence joins TRBV9 and TRBJ2-7; 8 bases are shared with TRBD1. CDR1 and CDR2 (germline): SGDLS, YYNGEE. The CDR3 sequence is 13 residues long. With V trimmed by 4 bases and J by 0 bases, 0 bases remained unmatched. The CDR3, as DNA: TGTGCCAGCAGCCAGGGGGCCTCCTACGAGCAGTACTTC. Protein product: CASSQGASYEQYF.

J is TRBJ1-2 and V is TRBV7-2; no clear D gene. V gave up 5 bases and J gave up 4 bases, with 11 bases separating them. CDR1 is SGHTA and CDR2 is FQGNSA in the germline V gene. The CDR3 is made up of 13 amino acids. The chain's CDR3 is CASSLGPLYGYTF. The CDR3 DNA is TGTGCCAGCAGCCTGGGTCCCCTCTATGGCTACACCTTC.

This clonotype showed up just a few times. V and J are TRBV29-1 and TRBJ1-1, with 9 bases aligning to TRBD1. Germline V CDR1 and CDR2: SQVTM, ANQGSEA. This CDR3 is 13 amino acids long. J gave up 2 bases and V 4 bases, and 2 bases lay outside the gene matches. CDR3 nucleotide sequence: TGCAGCGTTGTGGACAGGGGAAACACTGAAGCTTTCTTT. As protein: CSVVDRGNTEAFF.

This clonotype came up a few times. This chain uses TRBV7-9 with TRBJ2-3; 9 bases are shared with TRBD1. The CDR3 is made up of 17 amino acids. CDR1 and CDR2 (germline): SEHNR, FQNEAQ (reference sequence). Trimming took 5 bases from V and 4 from J; bases not matched to a gene: 13. CDR3 coding DNA: TGTGCCAGCAGCCGCATTCCCGGGACAGGGATGTCAGATACGCAGTATTTT. This translates into CASSRIPGTGMSDTQYF.

This clonotype came up a few times. The chain employs TRBV3-1 and TRBJ2-1; D possibly corresponds to TRBD1 (5 bases). CDR3 length equals 19 residues. Germline-derived CDR1 and CDR2 are LGHDT and YNNKEL (reference sequence). The V gene lost 3 bases and the J gene lost 1 base, with 22 bases spanning the gap. The CDR3 sequence: CASSQGGGGAVISYNEQFF. CDR3 DNA: TGTGCCAGCAGCCAGGGTGGTGGTGGGGCGGTCATATCCTACAATGAGCAGTTCTTC.

The chain couples TRBV12-3 or TRBV12-4 to TRBJ2-1, with D maybe TRBD1 (6 bases). V was cut by 5 bases and J by 9 bases, with 11 bases left in between. The length of the CDR3 is 12 residues. CDR3 residues: CASSRSGVEQFF. CDR3 DNA sequence: TGTGCCAGCAGTCGCTCAGGGGTTGAGCAGTTCTTC.

The gene calls are TRBV3-1 and TRBJ2-2, with TRBD2 as a possible D gene (5 bases). The germline gives CDR1 LGHDT, CDR2 YNNKEL (reference sequence). V lost 1 base to trimming and J lost 0 bases, with 9 bases between them. This CDR3 spans 16 amino acids. The CDR3 loop reads CASSQVLLANTGELFF. In nucleotides, the CDR3 is TGTGCCAGCAGCCAAGTTTTACTAGCGAACACCGGGGAGCTGTTTTTT.

This clonotype was recorded a few times. The V gene is TRBV18, the J gene TRBJ1-1; TRBD1 is a possible D gene (5 bases). Looked up from germline, CDR1 is KGHSH and CDR2 is LQKENI. V lost 3 bases and J lost 7, with 12 bases in between. The CDR3 covers 13 residues. The CDR3 coding sequence is TGTGCCAGCTCACCTAAGAGCGGGGGTGAAGCTTTCTTT. This translates into CASSPKSGGEAFF.

This clonotype was found many times. This rearrangement joins TRBV7-8 to TRBJ1-2; the D gene is possibly TRBD1 (5 bases). Looked up from germline, CDR1 is SGHVS and CDR2 is FQNEAQ. The germline V and J ends were trimmed by 3 bases and 2 bases, with 19 bases remaining between them. The length of the CDR3 is 17 residues. The CDR3 is CASSFPGLPTLNYGYTF. The DNA of the CDR3 is TGTGCCAGCAGCTTCCCGGGACTTCCTACCCTGAACTATGGCTACACCTTC.

The V gene is TRBV28, the J gene TRBJ2-7; no reliable D call. V gave up 2 bases and J gave up 1 base, with 9 bases separating them. The CDR3 length is 14 residues. CDR1 and CDR2 from the germline V gene are MDHEN and SYDVKM. CDR3 residues: CASSLPDGSYEQYF. The DNA for the CDR3 is TGTGCCAGCAGTTTACCGGACGGTTCCTACGAGCAGTACTTC.